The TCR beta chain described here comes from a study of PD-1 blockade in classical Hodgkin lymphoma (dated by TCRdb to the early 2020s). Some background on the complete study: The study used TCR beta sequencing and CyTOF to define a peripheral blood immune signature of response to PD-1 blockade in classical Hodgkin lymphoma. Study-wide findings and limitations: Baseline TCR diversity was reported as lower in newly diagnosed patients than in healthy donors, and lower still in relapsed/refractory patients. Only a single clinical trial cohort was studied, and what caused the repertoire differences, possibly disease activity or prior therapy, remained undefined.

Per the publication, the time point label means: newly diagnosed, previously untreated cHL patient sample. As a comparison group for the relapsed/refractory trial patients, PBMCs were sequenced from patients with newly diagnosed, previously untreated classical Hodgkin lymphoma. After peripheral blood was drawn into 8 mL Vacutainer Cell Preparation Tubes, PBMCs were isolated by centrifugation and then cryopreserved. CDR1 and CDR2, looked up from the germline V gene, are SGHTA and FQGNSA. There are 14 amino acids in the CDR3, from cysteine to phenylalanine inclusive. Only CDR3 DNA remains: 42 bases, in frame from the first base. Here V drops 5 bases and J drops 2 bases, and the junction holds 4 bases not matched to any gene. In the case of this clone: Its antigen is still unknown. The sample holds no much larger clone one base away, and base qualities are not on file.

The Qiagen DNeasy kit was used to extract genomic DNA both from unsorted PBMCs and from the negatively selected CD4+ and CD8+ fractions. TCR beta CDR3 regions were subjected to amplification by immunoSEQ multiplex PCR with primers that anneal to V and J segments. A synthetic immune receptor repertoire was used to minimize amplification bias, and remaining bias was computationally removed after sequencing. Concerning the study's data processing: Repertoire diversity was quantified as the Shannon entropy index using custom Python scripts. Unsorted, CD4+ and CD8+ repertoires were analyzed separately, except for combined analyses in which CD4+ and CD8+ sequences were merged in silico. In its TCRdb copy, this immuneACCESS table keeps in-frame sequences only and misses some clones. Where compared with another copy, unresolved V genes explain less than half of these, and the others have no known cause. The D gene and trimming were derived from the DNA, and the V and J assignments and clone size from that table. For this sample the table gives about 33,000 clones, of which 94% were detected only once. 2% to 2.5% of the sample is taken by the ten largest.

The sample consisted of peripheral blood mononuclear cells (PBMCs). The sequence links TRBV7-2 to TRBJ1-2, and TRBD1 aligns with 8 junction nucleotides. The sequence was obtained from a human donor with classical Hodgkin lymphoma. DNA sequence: TGTGCCAGCAGCCCACAGGGGGGGAACTATGGCTACACCTTC. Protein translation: CASSPQGGNYGYTF. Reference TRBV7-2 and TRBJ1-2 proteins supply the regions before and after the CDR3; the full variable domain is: GAGVSQSPSNKVTEKGKDVELRCDPISGHTALYWYRQSLGQGLEFLIYFQGNSAPDKSGLPSDRFSAERTGGSVSTLTIQRTQQEDSAVYLCASSPQGGNYGYTFGSGTRLTVV.